This T cell receptor (beta chain) is drawn from a study of T cells in localized non-small cell lung cancer (dated by TCRdb to the early 2020s). Concerning the study at large: T cell repertoires of fewer than 250 early-stage NSCLC patients were analyzed, with tumors being compared against uninvolved tumor-adjacent lungs. The cohort consisted of under 300 treatment-naive NSCLC patients whose localized lung tumors had been resected. The mean age of the NSCLC patients was 50 to 85 years, with approximately 130 men and about a hundred women. What the work shows at the level of the full study, not this receptor alone: Uninvolved tumor-adjacent lung showed the highest T cell clonality, higher than tumor, which suggests more focused antigenic responses in the uninvolved tumor-adjacent lung. Higher blood T cell density associated with longer overall survival, while higher adjacent-lung clonality associated with shorter survival. A median of approximately 57 of the top 100 tumor clones were detected in paired uninvolved adjacent lung, and around 27 of these tumor clones were also found among the top 100 clones of the paired uninvolved adjacent lung. Because the study design was exploratory, TCR variables were selected using unadjusted p-values without false-discovery rate correction. Multi-region tumor sequencing was not performed, so intratumor heterogeneity could not be excluded.

With regard to this clone: Which antigen it targets is not known. No qualities accompany the bases; no much larger clone lies one base away.

According to the germline V gene, CDR1 reads SGHAT and CDR2 reads FQNNGV. V sheds 4 bases and J sheds 0 bases, leaving 8 bases between their ends. The CDR3 holds 14 amino acids from the cysteine to the phenylalanine. The sequence is cut down to CDR3 DNA, 42 bases in frame from base 1. The immunoSEQ Assay was used to sequence TCR beta CDR3 regions from DNA. The original methods were these. T cell density was computed as TCR beta template counts normalized to usable DNA estimated by amplifying housekeeping genes. Richness was estimated using the preseqR package, with extrapolation to 400,000 templates for PBMC samples and to 120,000 templates for tissue samples. Clonality was taken to be one minus Pielou's evenness. Tissue-enriched TCRs were identified through differential abundance testing performed on productive amino-acid clonotypes, with a minimum total count of 5 and an alpha of 0.1. The Jaccard Index and the Morisita Overlap Index were used to measure how much the repertoires overlapped between compartments. GLIPH grouped TCR beta CDR3s together with public tetramer-defined viral CDR3s, and a viral motif had to include at least three viral sequences and show V-gene enrichment. TCRdb re-hosts the immuneACCESS table, in-frame sequences only. Its copies lack some clones; in the studies checked, an unresolved V gene accounts for under half of them, and the cause for the rest is not known. The DNA was the basis for D and trimming; V, J and clone size are from that table. The sample table holds under 70,000 clones, of which 86% were seen once. The top ten constitute less than 6% of the sample.

At diagnosis, peripheral blood, uninvolved tumor-adjacent lung and tumor were collected and were preserved as a mix of fresh-frozen and FFPE material. For TCR repertoire profiling, the blood samples were analyzed as peripheral blood mononuclear cells. Recombination joined TRBV11-2 with TRBJ2-3, with the identity of the D gene unclear. This TCR was sampled from a woman aged 35-75 years with stage I lung adenocarcinoma. This specimen was peripheral blood, taken before any cancer treatment. The CDR3 protein: CASSSDRSTDTQYF. The nucleotides read TGTGCCAGCAGCTCAGACCGTAGCACAGATACGCAGTATTTT.